The clone carrying this T cell receptor (beta chain) was counted a single time. What it binds is not known. The data were taken from a study of cytotoxic CD8 clonotypes in ibrutinib-treated CLL. Study in general: Response was recorded as partial in about 24 patients and complete in 2; at median roughly 68 months, approximately 15 remained remitted and roughly 12 had progressed. There were, on average, around 250,000 productive templates and 80,000 to 100,000 productive rearrangements per sample.

Here immunoSEQ multiplex PCR was the method, and the copy in TCRdb shows in-frame clones only, minus some. Of around 200,000 clones listed, over 65% are singletons. Study-wide results and caveats: Exceeding age-matched healthy donors, baseline clonality also tracked the counts of circulating CD8+ T cells.

Trimming at V came to 4 bases and at J to 7 bases, leaving 8 bases not matched to a gene. Per the germline V gene, CDR1 is SNHLY and CDR2 is FYNNEI. The CDR3 covers 15 residues. The clonotype originates from a human donor with chronic lymphocytic leukemia. The V call is TRBV2, the J call TRBJ1-1; TRBD1 matches at 11 bases. The sequenced sample was PBMCs, obtained after 12 months of ibrutinib treatment. CDR3 DNA: TGTGCCAGCAGTGGGGGACAGGGGGAAAAATATGAAGCTTTCTTT. This sequence encodes CASSGGQGEKYEAFF.